Following are 23 T cell receptor beta chains from one sample sequenced in a study of T cell changes during pregnancy in multiple sclerosis. Method: immunoSEQ multiplex PCR; TCRdb's copy keeps in-frame clones and lacks some. The table lists around 44,000 clones, 92% of them singletons. The specimen sequenced was peripheral blood. The receptors shown here come from a female donor with multiple sclerosis, enrolled in a pregnancy study.

The chain recombines TRBV28 with TRBJ2-7; D is ambiguous. Trimming stripped 5 bases from V and 0 bases from J, with 11 bases between. The CDR3 spans 14 residues. Germline assignment: CDR1 MDHEN and CDR2 SYDVKM. As DNA, the CDR3 is TGTGCCAGCAGTCCCCCGTACCGCTCCTACGAGCAGTACTTC. Translation: CASSPPYRSYEQYF.

The chain couples TRBV2 to TRBJ2-1; maybe TRBD1 (6 bases). CDR3 length equals 14 residues. Germline values: CDR1 SNHLY, CDR2 FYNNEI. Trimming removed 9 bases at V and 5 bases at J, with 17 bases between. The CDR3 sequence: CASGVGAADNEQFF. CDR3 DNA: TGTGCCAGTGGAGTGGGGGCCGCCGACAATGAGCAGTTCTTC.

This chain connects TRBV6-6 to TRBJ2-5; 7 nucleotides line up with TRBD1. Germline values: CDR1 MNHNY, CDR2 SVGAGI (reference sequence). V gave up 2 bases and J gave up 4 bases; unmatched junction bases: 4. This CDR3 contains 14 residues. CDR3 coding DNA: TGTGCCAGCAGTTACAGGGGGCCGGGAGAGACCCAGTACTTC. Its translation is CASSYRGPGETQYF.

J is TRBJ2-1 and V is TRBV19; possible D gene TRBD2, 6 bases. Trimming shortened V by 8 bases and J by 13 bases, and 15 bases separated the two germline ends. The CDR3 totals 11 residues. Germline values: CDR1 LNHDA, CDR2 SQIVND (reference sequence). The DNA for the CDR3 is TGTGCCAGTGTAGGGAGGTTTGGTCAGTTCTTC. Translating it yields CASVGRFGQFF.

The chain has TRBV5-6 and TRBJ2-1; 7 positions match TRBD2. V lost 0 bases to trimming and J lost 5 bases; unmatched junction nucleotides: 5. The germline gives CDR1 SGHDT, CDR2 YYEEEE. The CDR3 is made up of 15 amino acids. Here the CDR3 reads CASSLGLTSDNEQFF. For the CDR3, the DNA is TGTGCCAGCAGCTTGGGTTTAACTAGCGACAATGAGCAGTTCTTC.

The chain has TRBV28 and TRBJ1-5; D uncertain. The CDR3 is made up of 12 amino acids. V dropped 10 bases and J dropped 5 bases, with 12 bases sitting between them. Per germline, CDR1 MDHEN and CDR2 SYDVKM. The CDR3 reads CATWAVYQPQHF. The CDR3 bases are TGTGCCACATGGGCGGTTTATCAGCCCCAGCATTTT.

The gene calls are TRBV5-5 and TRBJ2-7; perhaps TRBD1 as D (5 bases). The germline gives CDR1 SGHKS, CDR2 YYEKEE (reference sequence). Trimming took off 4 bases at V and 3 bases at J, with 17 bases between the two ends. This CDR3 contains 15 residues. CDR3 coding DNA: TGTGCCAGCAGCCCCCGACTGGACAACAGCTACGAGCAGTACTTC. Translating it yields CASSPRLDNSYEQYF. The complete variable domain, with remaining parts taken from reference TRBV5-5 and TRBJ2-7, reads DAGVTQSPTHLIKTRGQQVTLRCSPISGHKSVSWYQQVLGQGPQFIFQYYEKEERGRGNFPDRFSARQFPNYSSELNVNALLLGDSALYLCASSPRLDNSYEQYFGPGTRLTVT.

The chain recombines TRBV30 with TRBJ2-7, with a weak D call TRBD2 (6 bases). With 1 base removed from V and 7 bases from J, the gap between germline ends came to 14 bases. This CDR3 has 13 residues. Germline lookup yields CDR1 GTSNPN and CDR2 SVGIG (reference sequence). The CDR3 DNA sequence: TGTGCCTGGAGTGGCCTAGCGAAGTCGGAGCAGTACTTC. Translating gives CAWSGLAKSEQYF.

The chain recombines TRBV5-1 with TRBJ2-7; 9 positions match TRBD1. J gave up 6 bases and V 4 bases, and 14 bases lay outside the gene matches. Germline loops: CDR1 SGHRS, CDR2 YFSETQ. The CDR3 is made up of 16 amino acids. CDR3 residues: CASSITTGTGLSEQYF. The CDR3 DNA follows: TGCGCCAGCAGCATAACAACCGGGACAGGGCTTTCCGAGCAGTACTTC.

J is TRBJ1-1 and V is TRBV5-6, with 10 bases aligning to TRBD1. Germline V lookup: CDR1 SGHDT, CDR2 YYEEEE. Trimming cost V 3 bases and J 3 bases; bases outside gene matches: 2. This CDR3 has 14 residues. This CDR3 is CASSYGQGDTEAFF. The DNA for the CDR3 is TGTGCCAGCAGCTACGGACAGGGGGACACTGAAGCTTTCTTT.

The chain uses TRBV5-1 and TRBJ1-5, with 8 bases identical to TRBD1. V lost 3 bases to trimming and J lost 8 bases; unmatched junction nucleotides: 4. From germline, CDR1 is SGHRS and CDR2 YFSETQ. CDR3 length: 13 residues. CDR3 amino acids: CASSWTGSEPQHF. In DNA form, the CDR3 reads TGCGCCAGCAGCTGGACAGGGAGTGAGCCCCAGCATTTT. Combining the CDR3 with reference TRBV5-1 and TRBJ1-5 gives the whole variable domain KAGVTQTPRYLIKTRGQQVTLSCSPISGHRSVSWYQQTPGQGLQFLFEYFSETQRNKGNFPGRFSGRQFSNSRSEMNVSTLELGDSALYLCASSWTGSEPQHFGDGTRLSIL.

The chain joins TRBV5-1 to TRBJ1-5, with TRBD1 identical over 8 bases. Germline lookup yields CDR1 SGHRS and CDR2 YFSETQ. The CDR3 extends over 15 amino acids. V shed 0 bases and J 6 bases; nucleotides not matched to a gene: 5. CDR3 nucleotides: TGCGCCAGCAGCTTGGGGACAGGGAAGGGTCAGCCCCAGCATTTT. Its translation is CASSLGTGKGQPQHF.

This sequence joins TRBV19 and TRBJ2-2; possibly TRBD2 for D (5 bases). Trimming pared 8 bases from V and 6 bases from J, leaving 10 bases between. The CDR3 length is 12 residues. Germline assignment: CDR1 LNHDA and CDR2 SQIVND (reference sequence). The CDR3 DNA reads TGTGCCAGTGGAGAGAGGGCCGGGGAGCTGTTTTTT. This gives the protein CASGERAGELFF.

The chain combines TRBV18 with TRBJ1-4; D might be TRBD1 (5 bases). Trimming removed 2 bases at V and 5 bases at J, with 9 bases between. The germline V gene has CDR1 KGHSH and CDR2 LQKENI. CDR3 size: 14 residues. The CDR3 protein is CASSPDSLNEKLFF. DNA of the CDR3: TGTGCCAGCTCACCAGACAGCTTGAATGAAAAACTGTTTTTT. Drawing the rest from reference TRBV18 and TRBJ1-4, the complete variable domain is NAGVMQNPRHLVRRRGQEARLRCSPMKGHSHVYWYRQLPEEGLKFMVYLQKENIIDESGMPKERFSAEFPKEGPSILRIQQVVRGDSAAYFCASSPDSLNEKLFFGSGTQLSVL.

V is TRBV19 and J is TRBJ2-2, with D possibly TRBD1 on 7 matching bases. The V gene lost 5 bases and the J gene lost 6 bases, with 16 bases spanning the gap. CDR3 length: 15 residues. The germline V gene encodes CDR1 LNHDA and CDR2 SQIVND (reference sequence). The CDR3 region has the DNA TGTGCCAGTAGTGGCCAGGGGGGAGGCGCCGGGGAGCTGTTTTTT. Its protein is CASSGQGGGAGELFF. Drawing the rest from reference TRBV19 and TRBJ2-2, the complete variable domain is DGGITQSPKYLFRKEGQNVTLSCEQNLNHDAMYWYRQDPGQGLRLIYYSQIVNDFQKGDIAEGYSVSREKKESFPLTVTSAQKNPTAFYLCASSGQGGGAGELFFGEGSRLTVL.

The chain recombines TRBV2 with TRBJ1-4; the D gene is possibly TRBD1 (6 bases). Trimming took 4 bases from V and 0 from J, leaving 9 bases between them. The CDR3 has 15 residues. Germline V CDR1 and CDR2: SNHLY, FYNNEI. CDR3 coding DNA: TGTGCCAGCAGTGCCTGGGGGCCAACTAATGAAAAACTGTTTTTT. Its translation: CASSAWGPTNEKLFF.

The rearrangement joins TRBV9 to TRBJ1-2; 7 bases are a match to TRBD1. V dropped 4 bases and J dropped 4; count of bases not matched to a gene: 16. CDR1 is SGDLS and CDR2 is YYNGEE in the germline V gene. This CDR3 is built from 17 residues. CDR3 bases: TGTGCCAGCAGCTCCCAGCCGACAGGGCGGTTAGGCTATGGCTACACCTTC. This gives the protein CASSSQPTGRLGYGYTF.

The chain links TRBV6-1 to TRBJ2-1; 8 bases match TRBD2. V shed 0 bases and J 5 bases; nucleotides not matched to a gene: 6. The CDR3 is made up of 16 amino acids. The germline gives CDR1 MNHNS, CDR2 SASEGT. The CDR3 DNA sequence: TGTGCCAGCAGTGAAGCTGGCGGTAGCGGGGACAATGAGCAGTTCTTC. This encodes CASSEAGGSGDNEQFF.

V gene TRBV29-1 combines with J gene TRBJ1-1; D remains unclear. V was trimmed by 5 bases and J by 8 bases, leaving 15 bases between them. CDR1 is SQVTM, CDR2 ANQGSEA, per germline. The CDR3 has 12 amino acids. The CDR3 DNA sequence: TGCAGCGTTATAAACCCGATTTCGGAAGCTTTCTTT. Translated: CSVINPISEAFF.

This sequence joins TRBV10-2 and TRBJ2-7, with 12 bases identical to TRBD2. Germline V CDR1 and CDR2: WSHSY, SAAADI. The length of the CDR3 is 14 residues. V was clipped by 8 bases and J by 4 bases; unmatched bases: 6. The CDR3 region has the DNA TGCGCCAGCGGTACTAGCGGGAGGTTATACGAGCAGTACTTC. This encodes CASGTSGRLYEQYF.

The chain recombines TRBV4-3 with TRBJ1-5; D uncertain. This CDR3 is built from 13 residues. The V gene lost 0 bases and the J gene lost 5 bases, with 5 bases spanning the gap. Germline-derived CDR1 and CDR2 are LGHNA and YSLEER. CDR3 region: CASSQDLDQPQHF. The DNA for the CDR3 is TGCGCCAGCAGCCAAGATCTGGATCAGCCCCAGCATTTT.

The V call is TRBV5-4, the J call TRBJ2-3, with TRBD2 matching 7 bases. The junction had 5 bases not matched to a gene; V was cut back by 0 bases and J by 4 bases. The germline V gene has CDR1 SGHNT and CDR2 YYREEE (reference sequence). The CDR3 runs to 15 residues. CDR3 loop: CASSLGGGLADTQYF. The CDR3 DNA reads as TGTGCCAGCAGCTTGGGTGGAGGACTAGCAGATACGCAGTATTTT.

This chain links TRBV28 with TRBJ2-7; 10 bases agree with TRBD1. The CDR3 totals 15 residues. J gave up 3 bases and V 6 bases, and 8 bases lay outside the gene matches. CDR1 MDHEN and CDR2 SYDVKM come from the germline V gene. Here the CDR3 reads CASRSTGTGVYEQYF. The CDR3 nucleotides are TGTGCCAGCAGGTCAACCGGGACAGGGGTCTACGAGCAGTACTTC.